Below are 19 T cell receptor beta chains sequenced from a single sample in a study of EBV T-cell therapy then PD-1 blockade in nasopharyngeal carcinoma (dated by TCRdb to 2020 to 2023). No antigens are known for them. Explained via the paper, the time point label denotes: 266 days after commencement of treatment, after nivolumab therapy. The treatment or condition label corresponds to: AdE1-LMPpoly-expanded autologous EBV-specific T-cell therapy followed by anti-PD-1 nivolumab. Receptors were amplified or captured by the immunoSEQ multiplex PCR assay. The immuneACCESS repertoire file appears here via TCRdb, limited to in-frame rearrangements. These files lack a portion of the clones; in checked studies, under half of the deficit traces to unresolved V genes, and the cause of the others is not known. The sample data list 20,000 to 25,000 clones, and around 84% of these were observed just once. The ten top clones hold 31% of the sample.

Sequencing was performed on CD8+ T cells from blood, taken at roughly day 250 from a patient whose treatment included autologous EBV-specific T cells and nivolumab. Receptors originate from a man aged 35 to 55 with nasopharyngeal carcinoma.

The chain uses TRBV4-1 and TRBJ2-1; tentative D call: TRBD1 (6 bases). There are 15 residues in the CDR3. Per the germline V gene, CDR1 is MGHRA and CDR2 is YSYEKL. Trimming took off 4 bases at V and 9 bases at J, with 19 bases between the two ends. CDR3 sequence: CASSPVAAGALEQFF. The CDR3 region has the DNA TGCGCCAGCAGCCCCGTGGCGGCAGGGGCTCTTGAGCAGTTCTTC.

The V call is TRBV15, the J call TRBJ2-3, with 9 bases matching TRBD2. CDR3 length equals 15 residues. With 2 bases clipped from V and 2 bases from J, the junction kept 2 bases outside the gene matches. Germline CDR1 LNHNV, CDR2 YYDKDF (reference sequence). CDR3 DNA sequence: TGTGCCACCAGCAGACAGCGGGGGGCCACAGATACGCAGTATTTT. Protein product: CATSRQRGATDTQYF.

The gene calls are TRBV30 and TRBJ2-7; 7 positions agree with TRBD1. Germline V gene lookup returns CDR1 GTSNPN and CDR2 SVGIG (reference sequence). CDR3 length: 12 amino acids. Trimming at V came to 8 bases and at J to 6 bases, leaving 10 bases not matched to a gene. CDR3 region: CAGSWTGREQYF. In nucleotides, the CDR3 is TGTGCCGGCTCATGGACAGGTCGCGAGCAGTACTTC.

This clone showed up just once. The gene calls are TRBV5-5 and TRBJ2-1; D call uncertain. Germline V gives CDR1 SGHKS, CDR2 YYEKEE (reference sequence). V lost 1 base to trimming and J lost 0 bases, with 11 bases between them. The CDR3 sequence is 16 residues long. The CDR3 DNA follows: TGTGCCAGCAGCTTGCCAAAACAGAGCTCCTACAATGAGCAGTTCTTC. It specifies CASSLPKQSSYNEQFF.

This clone has only one observation. V usage is TRBV19 and J usage is TRBJ1-5; D possibly corresponds to TRBD1 (5 bases). V was trimmed by 0 bases and J by 6 bases, leaving 9 bases between them. The CDR3 length is 14 residues. Germline-derived CDR1 and CDR2 are LNHDA and SQIVND (reference sequence). The CDR3 spells CASSIDWGPQPQHF. The CDR3 coding sequence is TGTGCCAGTAGTATAGATTGGGGACCTCAGCCCCAGCATTTT. The whole variable domain, remainder taken from reference TRBV19 and TRBJ1-5, is DGGITQSPKYLFRKEGQNVTLSCEQNLNHDAMYWYRQDPGQGLRLIYYSQIVNDFQKGDIAEGYSVSREKKESFPLTVTSAQKNPTAFYLCASSIDWGPQPQHFGDGTRLSIL.

This rearrangement joins TRBV30 to TRBJ1-6; D is undetermined. CDR1 is GTSNPN, CDR2 SVGIG, per germline (reference sequence). This CDR3 comprises 11 residues. The V end was cut by 0 bases, the J end by 16 bases, with 10 bases between. CDR3 coding DNA: TGTGCCTGGAGTGTACTCGGCGCACTCCACTTT. This encodes CAWSVLGALHF. The full variable domain, its missing parts supplied by reference TRBV30 and TRBJ1-6, is SQTIHQWPATLVQPVGSPLSLECTVEGTSNPNLYWYRQAAGRGLQLLFYSVGIGQISSEVPQNLSASRPQDRQFILSSKKLLLSDSGFYLCAWSVLGALHFGNGTRLTVT.

The rearrangement uses TRBV27 and TRBJ2-3; D is unresolved. Trimming cost V 2 bases and J 3 bases, with 9 bases left between them. Germline V CDR1 and CDR2: MNHEY, SMNVEV (reference sequence). The CDR3 is made up of 14 amino acids. Written as DNA, the CDR3 is TGTGCCAGCAGTTTAAGGGTGCATACAGATACGCAGTATTTT. It codes for CASSLRVHTDTQYF.

The V call is TRBV25-1, the J call TRBJ2-2; TRBD2 is a possible D gene (5 bases). Per germline, CDR1 MGHDK and CDR2 SYGVNS. V shed 3 bases and J shed 4 bases, with 6 bases lying between them. This CDR3 spans 13 amino acids. DNA for the CDR3: TGTGCCAGCAGTGATGGAGGCACCGGGGAGCTGTTTTTT. As protein: CASSDGGTGELFF. The whole variable domain, remainder taken from reference TRBV25-1 and TRBJ2-2, is EADIYQTPRYLVIGTGKKITLECSQTMGHDKMYWYQQDPGMELHLIHYSYGVNSTEKGDLSSESTVSRIRTEHFPLTLESARPSHTSQYLCASSDGGTGELFFGEGSRLTVL.

The chain combines TRBV11-2 with TRBJ2-7; D might be TRBD1 (6 bases). The V gene's germline CDR1 is SGHAT and CDR2 FQNNGV. This CDR3 is built from 14 residues. The V and J ends lost 1 base and 3 bases respectively, with 10 bases between them. The CDR3 loop reads CASSLAGDGYEQYF. DNA of the CDR3: TGTGCCAGCAGCTTAGCAGGGGACGGCTACGAGCAGTACTTC.

This clone occurred a few times. The genes are TRBV15 and TRBJ2-1; TRBD1 matches at 9 bases. The germline CDR1 and CDR2 sequences are LNHNV and YYDKDF (reference sequence). The CDR3 is made up of 15 amino acids. Trimming at V came to 4 bases and at J to 6 bases, leaving 7 bases not matched to a gene. CDR3 region: CATSMRTGEFNEQFF. CDR3 DNA: TGTGCCACCAGCATGAGGACAGGGGAGTTCAATGAGCAGTTCTTC.

The chain links TRBV7-3 to TRBJ2-4; D gene uncertain. This CDR3 has 15 amino acids. CDR1 SGHTA and CDR2 FQGTGA come from the germline V gene. V lost 5 bases, J lost 0 bases, and 11 bases lay in between. The CDR3 DNA reads TGTGCCAGCAGCATAAGACACTTAGCCAAAAACATTCAGTACTTC. Its translation is CASSIRHLAKNIQYF.

This clone showed up just once. The V gene is TRBV5-1, the J gene TRBJ2-1, with TRBD2 identical over 10 bases. The CDR3 is made up of 14 amino acids. The germline CDR1 and CDR2 sequences are SGHRS and YFSETQ. The ends lost 2 bases at V and 7 bases at J; junction bases unmatched: 3. The CDR3 nucleotides are TGCGCCAGCAGCTTAGCGGGGGGGACTAATGAGCAGTTCTTC. It codes for CASSLAGGTNEQFF.

V and J are TRBV7-9 and TRBJ1-1; D not resolved. Germline CDR1 SEHNR, CDR2 FQNEAQ (reference sequence). The CDR3 extends over 12 amino acids. The germline V and J ends were trimmed by 8 bases and 4 bases, with 11 bases remaining between them. The CDR3 coding sequence is TGTGCCAGCGAACTCTTAGGCACTGAAGCTTTCTTT. This gives the protein CASELLGTEAFF. The full variable domain, in which reference TRBV7-9 and TRBJ1-1 provide the parts outside the CDR3, is DTGVSQNPRHKITKRGQNVTFRCDPISEHNRLYWYRQTLGQGPEFLTYFQNEAQLEKSRLLSDRFSAERPKGSFSTLEIQRTEQGDSAMYLCASELLGTEAFFGQGTRLTVV.

This chain joins TRBV19 and TRBJ2-1, with TRBD2 matching 10 bases. The ends lost 3 bases at V and 4 bases at J; junction bases unmatched: 3. The germline V gene encodes CDR1 LNHDA and CDR2 SQIVND (reference sequence). The CDR3 is made up of 15 amino acids. The CDR3 sequence: CASSISGGPYNEQFF. CDR3 sequence (DNA): TGTGCCAGTAGTATTAGCGGGGGGCCTTACAATGAGCAGTTCTTC.

The chain is built from TRBV7-9 and TRBJ2-7; D possibly corresponds to TRBD1 (6 bases). Germline loops: CDR1 SEHNR, CDR2 FQNEAQ (reference sequence). Deletions cut 1 base from V and 3 bases from J, with 13 bases between. The CDR3 is 15 amino acids. The CDR3 sequence: CASSLGPRTDYEQYF. In nucleotides, the CDR3 is TGTGCCAGCAGCTTAGGGCCCCGGACAGACTACGAGCAGTACTTC.

The rearrangement links TRBV4-2 to TRBJ2-1, with D possibly being TRBD2 (6 bases). CDR3 length: 15 amino acids. The V gene's germline CDR1 is LGHNA and CDR2 YNFKEQ. Between the trimmed V and J ends, which lost 1 base and 8 bases, there was a span of 15 bases. CDR3 sequence: CASSQGTTLFDEQFF. The CDR3 DNA reads TGTGCCAGCAGCCAAGGGACTACCCTCTTTGATGAGCAGTTCTTC.

CDR3 bases: TGTGCCAGCAGCTTAGTATTGGTGGCGACTGAAGCTTTCTTT. This codes for CASSLVLVATEAFF. The chain uses TRBV7-9 and TRBJ1-1, with no clear D. Germline loops: CDR1 SEHNR, CDR2 FQNEAQ (reference sequence). Trimming left V 1 base short and J 5 bases short, with 11 bases between. This CDR3 comprises 14 residues. Full variable domain (rest looked up from reference TRBV7-9 and TRBJ1-1): DTGVSQNPRHKITKRGQNVTFRCDPISEHNRLYWYRQTLGQGPEFLTYFQNEAQLEKSRLLSDRFSAERPKGSFSTLEIQRTEQGDSAMYLCASSLVLVATEAFFGQGTRLTVV.

The rearrangement joins TRBV10-3 to TRBJ2-3, with TRBD1 matching 7 bases. V gave up 4 bases and J gave up 0 bases; unmatched junction bases: 10. This CDR3 is 17 amino acids long. The V gene's germline CDR1 is ENHRY and CDR2 SYGVKD. CDR3 sequence reads: CAISGKTGPPSTDTQYF. The CDR3 bases are TGTGCCATCAGTGGGAAGACAGGGCCCCCTAGCACAGATACGCAGTATTTT.

V usage is TRBV4-3 and J usage is TRBJ2-7; D may match TRBD1 or TRBD2 (5 bases each). This CDR3 has 17 amino acids. Trimming pared 0 bases from V and 9 bases from J, leaving 24 bases between. Germline CDR1 is LGHNA and CDR2 is YSLEER. The CDR3 loop reads CASSQEYRQEQYEGQYF. CDR3 DNA: TGCGCCAGCAGCCAAGAGTACAGGCAGGAGCAGTACGAGGGGCAGTACTTC.